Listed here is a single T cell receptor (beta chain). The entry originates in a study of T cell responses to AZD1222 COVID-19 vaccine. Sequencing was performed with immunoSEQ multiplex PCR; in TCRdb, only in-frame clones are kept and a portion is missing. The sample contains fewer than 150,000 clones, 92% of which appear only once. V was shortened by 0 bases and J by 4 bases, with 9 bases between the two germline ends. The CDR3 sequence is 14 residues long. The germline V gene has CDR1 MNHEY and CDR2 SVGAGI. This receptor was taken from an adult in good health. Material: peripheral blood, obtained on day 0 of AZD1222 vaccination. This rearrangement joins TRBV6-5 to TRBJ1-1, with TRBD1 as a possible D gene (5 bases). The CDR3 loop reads CASSYSVRGTEAFF. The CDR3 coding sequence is TGTGCCAGCAGTTACTCCGTGAGGGGCACTGAAGCTTTCTTT.